These T cell receptor beta chains were read from a single sample in a study of early T cells in non-severe SARS-CoV-2 infection. TCRdb re-analysed the 5' RACE reads in MiXCR, keeping a single row per CDR3 protein. The table shows 29,000 or so distinct CDR3 sequences, with about 5.5% occurring only once. Sequencing was done on a sample of whole blood. These receptors were obtained from an adult who was a healthcare worker with PCR-confirmed SARS-CoV-2 infection or an uninfected control (not recorded which). The CDR3 runs from the conserved cysteine through the conserved F or W. Each record gives: V gene, clone size, D gene, J gene, CDR3 protein, CDR3 DNA. A D gene is named only where the DNA matches it firmly. Expanded clones are given a class, and other clones once, few, many or no size at all.

v_gene: TRBV29-1
abundance: many
d_gene: -
j_gene: TRBJ2-7
CDR3aa: CSVVYYEQYF
CDR3nt: TGCAGCGTTGTATACTACGAGCAGTACTTC

v_gene: TRBV20-1
abundance: many
d_gene: TRBD2
j_gene: TRBJ2-1
CDR3aa: CSARANPGTRAPEQFF
CDR3nt: TGCAGTGCTAGAGCTAACCCCGGGACTAGGGCCCCGGAGCAGTTCTTC

v_gene: TRBV3-1
abundance: -
d_gene: TRBD1
j_gene: TRBJ2-7
CDR3aa: CASSTKGADRNF
CDR3nt: TGTGCCAGCAGTACCAAGGGGGCAGATCGGAACTTC

v_gene: TRBV18
abundance: many
d_gene: -
j_gene: TRBJ1-1
CDR3aa: CASSPTRTAANTEAFF
CDR3nt: TGTGCCAGCTCACCGACCAGGACAGCCGCCAACACTGAAGCTTTCTTT

v_gene: TRBV9
abundance: many
d_gene: TRBD1
j_gene: TRBJ2-4
CDR3aa: CASSIDREMNIQYF
CDR3nt: TGTGCCAGCAGCATCGACAGGGAAATGAACATTCAGTACTTC

v_gene: TRBV5-1
abundance: many
d_gene: TRBD2
j_gene: TRBJ2-2
CDR3aa: CASRPGLAIGELFF
CDR3nt: TGCGCCAGCAGACCTGGACTAGCAATCGGGGAGCTGTTTTTT

v_gene: TRBV4-3
abundance: few
d_gene: TRBD1
j_gene: TRBJ2-1
CDR3aa: CASSQDGTGHYNEQFF
CDR3nt: TGCGCCAGCAGCCAAGATGGGACAGGGCACTACAATGAGCAGTTCTTC

v_gene: TRBV6-5
abundance: -
d_gene: -
j_gene: TRBJ2-6
CDR3aa: CASSYNGANVLTF
CDR3nt: TGTGCCAGCAGTTATAATGGGGCCAACGTCCTGACTTTC

v_gene: TRBV5-1
abundance: many
d_gene: -
j_gene: TRBJ2-1
CDR3aa: CASSRFSSAQLGYNEQFF
CDR3nt: TGCGCCAGCAGCAGATTTAGTAGCGCTCAGTTGGGGTACAATGAGCAGTTCTTC

v_gene: TRBV6-5
abundance: few
d_gene: TRBD1
j_gene: TRBJ1-2
CDR3aa: CASGGTGDRYGYTF
CDR3nt: TGTGCCAGCGGGGGGACAGGGGATCGGTATGGCTACACCTTC

v_gene: TRBV4-2
abundance: many
d_gene: -
j_gene: TRBJ1-6
CDR3aa: CASSQAVNNSPLHF
CDR3nt: TGTGCCAGCAGCCAGGCAGTTAATAATTCACCCCTCCACTTT

v_gene: TRBV6-5
abundance: many
d_gene: -
j_gene: TRBJ1-1
CDR3aa: CASRMDSGGTEAFF
CDR3nt: TGTGCCAGCAGAATGGACTCCGGGGGCACTGAAGCTTTCTTT

v_gene: TRBV7-2
abundance: many
d_gene: TRBD2
j_gene: TRBJ2-3
CDR3aa: CASSLAGLAGAADTQYF
CDR3nt: TGTGCCAGCAGCTTAGCGGGACTAGCGGGAGCGGCAGATACGCAGTATTTT

v_gene: TRBV11-2
abundance: few
d_gene: -
j_gene: TRBJ2-2
CDR3aa: CASSLHQNTGELFF
CDR3nt: TGTGCCAGCAGCTTACATCAGAACACCGGGGAGCTGTTTTTT

v_gene: TRBV7-7
abundance: -
d_gene: -
j_gene: TRBJ2-2
CDR3aa: CASSLRDQSTGELFF
CDR3nt: TGTGCCAGCAGCTTACGGGACCAGTCCACCGGGGAGCTGTTTTTT

v_gene: TRBV5-4
abundance: many
d_gene: -
j_gene: TRBJ1-4
CDR3aa: CASSFRGPNEKLFF
CDR3nt: TGTGCCAGCAGCTTCAGAGGACCTAATGAAAAACTGTTTTTT

v_gene: TRBV7-2
abundance: few
d_gene: -
j_gene: TRBJ2-5
CDR3aa: CASSPNGESQETQYF
CDR3nt: TGTGCCAGCAGCCCGAATGGGGAGTCCCAAGAGACCCAGTACTTC

v_gene: TRBV29-1
abundance: many
d_gene: -
j_gene: TRBJ2-7
CDR3aa: CSVVRDTYEQYF
CDR3nt: TGCAGCGTTGTCAGGGATACCTACGAGCAGTACTTC

v_gene: TRBV12-3/TRBV12-4
abundance: few
d_gene: -
j_gene: TRBJ1-5
CDR3aa: CASSLGSDSNQPQHF
CDR3nt: TGTGCCAGCAGTTTAGGTTCGGACTCCAATCAGCCCCAGCATTTT

v_gene: TRBV5-1
abundance: many
d_gene: -
j_gene: TRBJ1-6
CDR3aa: CASSLGSASRSPLHF
CDR3nt: TGCGCCAGCAGCTTGGGTTCGGCTAGCCGATCACCCCTCCACTTT

v_gene: TRBV29-1
abundance: few
d_gene: TRBD1
j_gene: TRBJ1-1
CDR3aa: CSAWTGESEAFF
CDR3nt: TGCAGCGCCTGGACAGGGGAGTCTGAAGCTTTCTTT

v_gene: TRBV6-6
abundance: many
d_gene: -
j_gene: TRBJ1-1
CDR3aa: CASSVLTGRAEAFF
CDR3nt: TGTGCCAGCAGTGTATTAACAGGGCGGGCTGAAGCTTTCTTT

v_gene: TRBV7-9
abundance: many
d_gene: -
j_gene: TRBJ2-2
CDR3aa: CASTPGGVNTGELFF
CDR3nt: TGTGCCAGCACCCCCGGCGGTGTGAACACCGGGGAGCTGTTTTTT

v_gene: TRBV7-4
abundance: many
d_gene: -
j_gene: TRBJ1-6
CDR3aa: CASSLFRTPLHF
CDR3nt: TGTGCCAGCAGCCTTTTTCGGACACCCCTCCACTTT

v_gene: TRBV29-1
abundance: many
d_gene: -
j_gene: TRBJ2-3
CDR3aa: CSVAPPGDTQYF
CDR3nt: TGCAGCGTTGCCCCGCCAGGGGATACGCAGTATTTT

v_gene: TRBV7-2
abundance: -
d_gene: TRBD2
j_gene: TRBJ2-7
CDR3aa: CASSLEGGRPQYFYEQYF
CDR3nt: TGTGCCAGCAGCTTAGAGGGCGGGAGGCCTCAATATTTCTACGAGCAGTACTTC

v_gene: TRBV18
abundance: -
d_gene: TRBD1
j_gene: TRBJ1-4
CDR3aa: CASSPNKGAIEKLFF
CDR3nt: TGTGCCAGCTCACCCAACAAGGGGGCTATTGAAAAACTGTTTTTT

v_gene: TRBV2
abundance: many
d_gene: -
j_gene: TRBJ1-5
CDR3aa: CASSASGVQPQHF
CDR3nt: TGTGCCAGCAGTGCCTCCGGGGTACAGCCCCAGCATTTT